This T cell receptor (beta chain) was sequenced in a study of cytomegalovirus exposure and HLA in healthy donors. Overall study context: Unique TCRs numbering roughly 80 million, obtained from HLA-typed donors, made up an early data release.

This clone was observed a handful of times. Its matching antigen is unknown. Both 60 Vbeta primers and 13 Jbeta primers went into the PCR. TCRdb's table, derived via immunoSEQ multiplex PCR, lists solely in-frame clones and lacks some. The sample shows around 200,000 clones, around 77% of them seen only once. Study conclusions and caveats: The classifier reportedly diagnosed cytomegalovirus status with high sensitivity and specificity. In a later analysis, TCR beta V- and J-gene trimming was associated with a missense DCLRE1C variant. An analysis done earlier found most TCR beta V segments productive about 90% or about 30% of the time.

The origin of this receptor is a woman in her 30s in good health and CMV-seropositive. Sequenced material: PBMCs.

CDR3 in DNA: TGTGCCAGCAGTGTTTGGTCGGTAGCGACTCTCCAAGAGACCCAGTACTTC. It specifies CASSVWSVATLQETQYF. The chain is built from TRBV6-1 and TRBJ2-5, with D tentatively TRBD2 (5 bases). Germline V gene lookup returns CDR1 MNHNS and CDR2 SASEGT. This CDR3 region has 17 residues. Trimming pared 4 bases from V and 1 base from J, leaving 19 bases between.